This T cell receptor (beta chain) originates from a study of shared clonotypes between healthy human individuals. The V gene lost 8 bases and the J gene lost 0 bases, with 7 bases spanning the gap. The CDR3 runs 12 residues. Germline V gene sequence: CDR1 WSHSY, CDR2 SAAADI. The method was immunoSEQ multiplex PCR; TCRdb's version includes in-frame clones alone and lacks a portion of them. The table lists some 2,000,000 clones, almost 96% of them singletons. Sequencing input: naive CD4+ T cells sorted from blood. Subset reported: CD45RA+ positively selected. V and J are TRBV10-2 and TRBJ1-1; D call uncertain. The clonotype was recovered from a man younger than 35 in good health. CDR3 nucleotide sequence: TGCGCCAGCTTAAGTTTGAACACTGAAGCTTTCTTT. Encoded protein: CASLSLNTEAFF.